The entry below gives a single T cell receptor beta chain sequence along with its context. Its antigen has not been determined. There are no base qualities to consult, and no much larger clone falls within one base. This record comes from a study of blood T cell repertoires in COVID-19 (dated by TCRdb to the early 2020s). Notes on the research overall: The collaborator samples originated in the United States, Italy and Spain and spanned the acute and convalescent phases of COVID-19. A freely available public database, intended as a resource for researchers studying the immune response to SARS-CoV-2, is where the repertoires were released. Where available, HLA class I and class II types were taken from metadata supplied by the sample provider and were not determined by assay-based typing. Sample metadata almost always included a de-identified subject ID, COVID-19 status, age in years and sex. The dataset comprised deeply sampled blood TCRbeta repertoires from subjects exposed to, actively infected with, or recovered from COVID-19. The samples were drawn from the first 160 participants of the ongoing ImmuneRACE study and from over 950 subjects provided by 6 global collaborators. The material from the prospective study consisted of cDNA or gDNA derived from T cells, B-cell-depleted T cells, or PBMCs. What the work shows at the level of the full study, not this receptor alone: The quantity of clinical and demographic metadata differed by source and by participant and was supplied without curation.

The immunoSEQ Assay, a bias-controlled multiplex PCR, was used to amplify TCRbeta CDR3 regions from genomic DNA. In the original analysis: The number of nucleated cells in each sample was estimated by amplification of reference gene primers within the assay. Sequence reads were collapsed and filtered to measure the absolute abundance of every unique TCRbeta CDR3 rearrangement. Productive Simpson clonality was computed per sample as the square root of Simpson's diversity index over productive rearrangements. The table was pulled from immuneACCESS by TCRdb, which kept in-frame rearrangements only. Such tables lose some clones; where checked, under half of the loss comes from unresolved V genes, and the rest has no known cause. D and trimming were read from the DNA, whereas the V and J calls and clone size are those reported in that table. This sample is represented by roughly 110,000 clones; 84% of them were singletons. The ten most abundant clones make up around 8% of the sample.

Whole blood was collected in K2EDTA tubes by collaborating institutions according to the institutions' own protocols. For TCRbeta analysis, collaborator samples were shipped as frozen whole blood, as isolated PBMCs, or as DNA extracted from either sample type. CDR1 SNHLY and CDR2 FYNNEI are derived from the germline V gene. The CDR3, cysteine through phenylalanine, is 15 amino acids long. Only CDR3 DNA is held: 45 bases, read in frame from base 1. V and J are trimmed by 4 bases and 5 bases, and the gene matches miss 11 bases of the junction. Sample: peripheral blood. The clonotype was recovered from a woman in her forties with acute or convalescent COVID-19. The V and J genes are TRBV2 and TRBJ2-7; 7 bases in the junction line up with TRBD1. At the DNA level, the sequence is TGTGCCAGCAGTGCCAGTCGACAGGGACCCCACGAGCAGTACTTC. Translated, it gives CASSASRQGPHEQYF.